This T cell receptor beta chain was recovered during a study of blood T cells in healthy people across ages. Then a second PCR, running roughly 7 to 11 cycles, was carried out with a sample-barcoded 5' primer and a J-beta primer mix. MiXCR was run by TCRdb on the 5' RACE reads, yielding one entry per CDR3 protein. Here the sample spans around 1.5 million distinct CDR3 sequences, roughly 40% being singletons. V lost 1 base to trimming and J lost 4 bases, with 10 bases between them. The CDR3 is made up of 15 amino acids. From germline, CDR1 is LGHDT and CDR2 YNNKEL (reference sequence). The sample comprised blood. The rearrangement links TRBV3-1 to TRBJ2-2; D possibly corresponds to TRBD2 (6 bases). This TCR derives from a woman aged 18-30 years in good health. This CDR3 reads CASSQGTIATGELFF. The DNA of the CDR3 is TGTGCCAGCAGCCAAGGGACTATCGCCACCGGGGAGCTGTTTTTT.